A single sample is the source of the 25 T cell receptor beta chains below, sequenced in a study of shared clonotypes between healthy human individuals. Libraries were prepared by immunoSEQ multiplex PCR; TCRdb keeps only in-frame clonotypes and omits some of them. Of about 1.5 million clones listed, approximately 97% are singletons. The sample was naive CD4+ T cells sorted from blood. Subset meaning: CD45RA+ positively selected. Receptors were obtained from a man younger than 45 in good health.

The chain employs TRBV5-4 and TRBJ2-7, with 7 positions matching TRBD1. From germline, CDR1 is SGHNT and CDR2 YYREEE (reference sequence). V was pared by 3 bases and J by 4 bases, with 13 bases of the junction left unmatched. The CDR3 totals 16 residues. Here the CDR3 reads CASSSAAGGVLYEQYF. CDR3 in DNA: TGTGCCAGCAGCTCCGCGGCAGGGGGAGTATTATACGAGCAGTACTTC.

This chain connects TRBV30 to TRBJ2-7; tentative D call: TRBD2 (6 bases). Germline loops: CDR1 GTSNPN, CDR2 SVGIG (reference sequence). Trimming removed 0 bases at V and 6 bases at J, with 15 bases between. This CDR3 is built from 14 residues. This CDR3 is CAWSVRTVRGEQYF. CDR3 DNA sequence: TGTGCCTGGAGTGTAAGGACGGTGCGGGGCGAGCAGTACTTC. The whole variable domain, remainder taken from reference TRBV30 and TRBJ2-7, is SQTIHQWPATLVQPVGSPLSLECTVEGTSNPNLYWYRQAAGRGLQLLFYSVGIGQISSEVPQNLSASRPQDRQFILSSKKLLLSDSGFYLCAWSVRTVRGEQYFGPGTRLTVT.

The V and J genes are TRBV4-3 and TRBJ2-1, with 12 bases that match TRBD2. There are 18 residues in the CDR3. With 4 bases clipped from V and 4 bases from J, the junction kept 11 bases outside the gene matches. Germline-derived CDR1 and CDR2 are LGHNA and YSLEER. The CDR3 spells CASSPERTSGMLYNEQFF. In DNA form, the CDR3 reads TGCGCCAGCAGCCCAGAACGGACTAGCGGGATGTTATACAATGAGCAGTTCTTC.

V is TRBV5-4 and J is TRBJ1-1; D call uncertain. The germline CDR1 and CDR2 sequences are SGHNT and YYREEE (reference sequence). The V and J ends lost 3 bases and 2 bases respectively, with 8 bases between them. There are 13 residues in the CDR3. The CDR3 coding sequence is TGTGCCAGCAGCTCGAACAGTAACACTGAAGCTTTCTTT. Translating it yields CASSSNSNTEAFF.

The chain carries TRBV14 and TRBJ2-2, with D uncertain. Germline values: CDR1 SGHDN, CDR2 FVKESK. V dropped 1 base and J dropped 0 bases, with 6 bases sitting between them. The CDR3 loop spans 15 amino acids. In DNA form, the CDR3 reads TGTGCCAGCAGCCAAGTGTCAGCGAACACCGGGGAGCTGTTTTTT. It is translated as CASSQVSANTGELFF.

CDR3 nucleotides: TGCGCCAGCAGTCAACGACAAGTCGGCAGCGTCGGGGAGCTGTTTTTT. It is translated as CASSQRQVGSVGELFF. V usage is TRBV5-1 and J usage is TRBJ2-2; no reliable D call. V dropped 5 bases and J dropped 7 bases, with 21 bases sitting between them. This CDR3 contains 16 residues. Germline lookup yields CDR1 SGHRS and CDR2 YFSETQ.

The rearrangement uses TRBV18 and TRBJ1-2; 7 bases are shared with TRBD1. Germline CDR1 reads KGHSH; CDR2 reads LQKENI. J lost 3 bases, V lost 3 bases, and 13 bases had no gene match. The CDR3 consists of 17 residues. DNA for the CDR3: TGTGCCAGCTCACCGATAATCGAGACAGGGTCTGACTATGGCTACACCTTC. This gives the protein CASSPIIETGSDYGYTF.

This chain connects TRBV5-1 to TRBJ2-5; 10 bases agree with TRBD2. The CDR3 is 16 residues long. Trimming cost V 0 bases and J 3 bases; bases outside gene matches: 5. CDR1 and CDR2 (germline): SGHRS, YFSETQ. The CDR3 reads CASSLALTSGEETQYF. The CDR3 DNA reads as TGCGCCAGCAGCTTGGCCCTCACTAGCGGGGAAGAGACCCAGTACTTC.

Notes on this clone: Other DNA sequences of this sample code for an identical CDR3. The V gene is TRBV7-2, the J gene TRBJ1-2; 7 bases are shared with TRBD1. This CDR3 comprises 13 residues. CDR1 and CDR2 (germline): SGHTA, FQGNSA. Trimming at V came to 1 base and at J to 5 bases, leaving 1 base not matched to a gene. For the CDR3, the DNA is TGTGCCAGCAGCTTAGGACAGGGTTATGGCTACACCTTC. It codes for CASSLGQGYGYTF.

The chain joins TRBV6-5 to TRBJ1-2; a possible D gene is TRBD1 (5 bases). Germline V lookup: CDR1 MNHEY, CDR2 SVGAGI. The CDR3 runs to 15 residues. Trimming took off 5 bases at V and 7 bases at J, with 20 bases between the two ends. CDR3 residues: CASSVSGGVFGGYTF. The CDR3, as DNA: TGTGCCAGCAGTGTCTCCGGGGGGGTTTTTGGTGGCTACACCTTC.

The chain is built from TRBV5-5 and TRBJ1-5, with TRBD1 identical over 7 bases. CDR1 and CDR2 from the germline V gene are SGHKS and YYEKEE (reference sequence). With V trimmed by 4 bases and J by 2 bases, 6 bases remained unmatched. The CDR3 has 15 amino acids. In DNA, the CDR3 is TGTGCCAGCAGCGAACAGGGGCCAGGCAATCAGCCCCAGCATTTT. This translates into CASSEQGPGNQPQHF.

The chain combines TRBV5-1 with TRBJ2-1; possible D gene TRBD2, 6 bases. This CDR3 is 17 amino acids long. Germline CDR1 is SGHRS and CDR2 is YFSETQ. Trimming removed 2 bases at V and 0 bases at J, with 15 bases between. In nucleotides, the CDR3 is TGCGCCAGCAGCTTTCGGGACTCCCTGCTCTCCTACAATGAGCAGTTCTTC. Translated: CASSFRDSLLSYNEQFF.

The gene calls are TRBV11-2 and TRBJ2-7; D gene uncertain. V dropped 0 bases and J dropped 2 bases, with 5 bases sitting between them. The CDR3 is made up of 13 amino acids. CDR1 and CDR2 (germline): SGHAT, FQNNGV. CDR3 DNA sequence: TGTGCCAGCAGCTTAGACATAGCCTACGAGCAGTACTTC. It specifies CASSLDIAYEQYF.

Note on this clone: Other DNA sequences in the same sample also yield this CDR3. The J gene is TRBJ2-1, the V gene TRBV11-2; 11 bases are shared with TRBD2. The CDR3 sequence is 15 residues long. J lost 5 bases, V lost 4 bases, and 4 bases had no gene match. Per the germline V gene, CDR1 is SGHAT and CDR2 is FQNNGV. DNA for the CDR3: TGTGCCAGCAGCTCCGGGACTAGCGGAAACAATGAGCAGTTCTTC. This codes for CASSSGTSGNNEQFF.

This clone has only one observation. The J gene is TRBJ2-2, the V gene TRBV14; either TRBD1 or TRBD2 may fit D (6 bases each). In germline, CDR1 is SGHDN, CDR2 FVKESK. The CDR3 is 14 residues long. V was clipped by 1 base and J by 5 bases, with 8 bases between them. The CDR3 loop reads CASSQGGGTGELFF. DNA for the CDR3: TGTGCCAGCAGCCAAGGAGGGGGGACCGGGGAGCTGTTTTTT.

The chain couples TRBV6-1 to TRBJ1-5; possibly TRBD1 for D (5 bases). The CDR3 runs 14 residues. With 6 bases removed from V and 3 bases from J, the gap between germline ends came to 12 bases. Germline V gives CDR1 MNHNS, CDR2 SASEGT. The CDR3 sequence: CASSTGTPNQPQHF. In DNA, the CDR3 is TGTGCCAGCAGCACTGGGACGCCCAATCAGCCCCAGCATTTT.

This chain connects TRBV11-2 to TRBJ1-2; D is undetermined. This CDR3 region has 14 residues. V was clipped by 5 bases and J by 4 bases, with 14 bases between them. Germline V gene sequence: CDR1 SGHAT, CDR2 FQNNGV. The CDR3, as DNA: TGTGCCAGCAGCCCCGCGGGAGGAAGCTATGGCTACACCTTC. Amino acid sequence: CASSPAGGSYGYTF.

The J gene is TRBJ2-4, the V gene TRBV11-2; D remains ambiguous. Trimming left V 1 base short and J 0 bases short, with 10 bases between. In germline, CDR1 is SGHAT, CDR2 FQNNGV. The CDR3 has 16 amino acids. The CDR3 region is CASSLVPARAKNIQYF. CDR3 DNA sequence: TGTGCCAGCAGCTTAGTCCCAGCGAGAGCCAAAAACATTCAGTACTTC.

This clone was detected only once. The chain combines TRBV28 with TRBJ2-7, with TRBD2 as a possible D gene (6 bases). V was clipped by 3 bases and J by 6 bases, with 12 bases between them. The CDR3 length is 13 residues. Germline loops: CDR1 MDHEN, CDR2 SYDVKM. CDR3 sequence: CASSFSGRVEQYF. CDR3 nucleotide sequence: TGTGCCAGCAGTTTTAGCGGAAGGGTCGAGCAGTACTTC.

The chain links TRBV18 to TRBJ2-7; D possibly corresponds to TRBD2 (6 bases). The V end was cut by 6 bases, the J end by 0 bases, with 15 bases between. CDR3 size: 15 residues. In germline, CDR1 is KGHSH, CDR2 LQKENI. For the CDR3, the DNA is TGTGCCAGCTCGGGGGACTCCTGGAGCTCCTACGAGCAGTACTTC. It specifies CASSGDSWSSYEQYF.

The chain couples TRBV11-2 to TRBJ2-1; 11 nucleotides agree with TRBD2. V lost 1 base and J lost 0; bases outside the gene matches: 5. The CDR3 covers 18 residues. Germline CDR1 SGHAT, CDR2 FQNNGV. CDR3 bases: TGTGCCAGCAGCTTAGTTGTGGGACTAGCGGCCTCCTACAATGAGCAGTTCTTC. Protein sequence: CASSLVVGLAASYNEQFF.

V and J are TRBV5-6 and TRBJ2-3, with a possible D match to TRBD2 (6 bases). Germline CDR1 SGHDT, CDR2 YYEEEE. Trimming stripped 4 bases from V and 0 bases from J, with 12 bases between. There are 15 residues in the CDR3. The CDR3 sequence is CASSLLSGSTDTQYF. In DNA, the CDR3 is TGTGCCAGCAGCCTCCTGAGCGGGAGCACAGATACGCAGTATTTT. Supplemented by reference TRBV5-6 and TRBJ2-3, the full variable domain reads DAGVTQSPTHLIKTRGQQVTLRCSPKSGHDTVSWYQQALGQGPQFIFQYYEEEERQRGNFPDRFSGHQFPNYSSELNVNALLLGDSALYLCASSLLSGSTDTQYFGPGTRLTVL.

The chain recombines TRBV2 with TRBJ2-1; TRBD1 agrees at 8 bases. This CDR3 comprises 14 residues. V shed 5 bases, J shed 8 bases, and the junction held 8 bases outside the gene matches. CDR1 and CDR2 from the germline V gene are SNHLY and FYNNEI. As DNA, the CDR3 is TGTGCCAGCAGTATTTACGGACAGGGCGATGAGCAGTTCTTC. Translated: CASSIYGQGDEQFF.

This clone was seen only once. V usage is TRBV6-1 and J usage is TRBJ2-7; the D gene could be TRBD1 or TRBD2 (5 bases each). The CDR3 spans 14 residues. V lost 4 bases and J 6 bases, leaving 16 bases between the germline ends. Germline lookup yields CDR1 MNHNS and CDR2 SASEGT. In DNA form, the CDR3 reads TGTGCCAGCAGTGGGGACCCTCCTAGTCCCGAGCAGTACTTC. Amino acids: CASSGDPPSPEQYF.

The chain recombines TRBV14 with TRBJ2-5; D is undetermined. The V and J ends lost 0 bases and 4 bases respectively, with 6 bases between them. The CDR3 has 13 residues. Germline-derived CDR1 and CDR2 are SGHDN and FVKESK. The CDR3 loop reads CASSQDPSETQYF. For the CDR3, the DNA is TGTGCCAGCAGCCAAGATCCCTCAGAGACCCAGTACTTC. Looking up the rest from reference TRBV14 and TRBJ2-5 gives the full variable domain: EAGVTQFPSHSVIEKGQTVTLRCDPISGHDNLYWYRRVMGKEIKFLLHFVKESKQDESGMPNNRFLAERTGGTYSTLKVQPAELEDSGVYFCASSQDPSETQYFGPGTRLLVL.